These 9 T cell receptor beta chains share one sample of origin, sequenced in a study of CD8 T cells in ankylosing spondylitis. TCRdb fed the 5' RACE reads into MiXCR, producing one record per CDR3 protein. The top ten hold roughly 1.1% of the sample, which has around 340,000 distinct CDR3 sequences, about 15% seen once. Sample: blood, either unsorted or a sorted T cell fraction (not recorded which). The receptors originated from a male donor with ankylosing spondylitis or in good health (not recorded which).

The chain is built from TRBV6-1 and TRBJ2-2, with 7 bases aligning to TRBD1. The V segment lost 5 bases and the J segment 4 bases; nucleotides outside the gene matches: 7. Germline V gene data show CDR1 as MNHNS and CDR2 as SASEGT. This CDR3 is built from 15 residues. CDR3 in DNA: TGTGCCAGCAGTCGACCGGGACAGTCCACCGGGGAGCTGTTTTTT. Protein sequence: CASSRPGQSTGELFF.

The V and J genes are TRBV11-2 and TRBJ1-2; D is unclear. CDR1 is SGHAT and CDR2 is FQNNGV in the germline V gene. V was cut by 5 bases and J by 3 bases, with 19 bases left in between. The CDR3 length is 16 residues. The CDR3 loop is CASSPLRLMWDYGYTF. CDR3 DNA: TGTGCCAGCAGCCCTCTTCGACTCATGTGGGACTATGGCTACACCTTC. Full variable domain (missing parts from reference TRBV11-2 and TRBJ1-2): EAGVAQSPRYKIIEKRQSVAFWCNPISGHATLYWYQQILGQGPKLLIQFQNNGVVDDSQLPKDRFSAERLKGVDSTLKIQPAKLEDSAVYLCASSPLRLMWDYGYTFGSGTRLTVV.

This chain uses TRBV20-1 with TRBJ2-7, with TRBD2 matching over 7 bases. The germline gives CDR1 DFQATT, CDR2 SNEGSKA (reference sequence). V lost 2 bases to trimming and J lost 0 bases; unmatched junction nucleotides: 10. CDR3 size: 16 residues. CDR3 loop: CSARKWASGTSYEQYF. In nucleotides, the CDR3 is TGCAGTGCTAGAAAATGGGCTAGCGGTACCTCCTACGAGCAGTACTTC.

This clonotype was recorded a few times. J is TRBJ1-2 and V is TRBV5-1, with 8 bases aligning to TRBD1. This CDR3 has 15 amino acids. After removal of 0 bases from V and 8 bases from J, the junction contained 9 bases not matched to a gene. CDR1 is SGHRS, CDR2 YFSETQ, per germline. CDR3 sequence: CASSLAPDRGRGYTF. The CDR3 DNA sequence: TGCGCCAGCAGCTTGGCCCCCGACAGGGGCCGGGGCTACACCTTC.

This clonotype occurred a few times. This chain uses TRBV6-1 with TRBJ1-2; 7 positions match TRBD1. CDR1 and CDR2 (germline): MNHNS, SASEGT. The J segment lost 4 bases and the V segment lost 10 bases, leaving 9 bases of the junction unmatched. This CDR3 is built from 13 residues. CDR3 amino acids: CATEQGLGYGYTF. Here the CDR3 DNA reads TGTGCCACCGAACAGGGGCTGGGCTATGGCTACACCTTC.

The chain links TRBV6-1 to TRBJ2-1; 14 bases line up with TRBD2. Germline V lookup: CDR1 MNHNS, CDR2 SASEGT. The ends lost 3 bases at V and 10 bases at J; junction bases unmatched: 11. The CDR3 contains 17 residues. The CDR3 spells CASSDPGTSGRYGEQFF. The CDR3 DNA follows: TGTGCCAGCAGTGACCCCGGGACTAGCGGGAGATATGGGGAGCAGTTCTTC.

The sample holds many counts of this clonotype. J is TRBJ1-2 and V is TRBV2, with D unresolved. Germline V gene data show CDR1 as SNHLY and CDR2 as FYNNEI. CDR3 size: 14 residues. V lost 6 bases and J lost 7, with 18 bases in between. The CDR3 DNA reads TGTGCCAGCAGCAACCCGACCTATCCCCTTGGCTACACCTTC. Its protein product is CASSNPTYPLGYTF.

A few counts support this clonotype. This chain joins TRBV5-1 and TRBJ2-1; maybe TRBD2 (5 bases). The CDR3 consists of 15 residues. Germline assignment: CDR1 SGHRS and CDR2 YFSETQ. Deletions cut 4 bases from V and 4 bases from J, with 15 bases between. In DNA, the CDR3 is TGCGCCAGCAGCCAGACGGGGTTCTCTTACAATGAGCAGTTCTTC. Translation gives CASSQTGFSYNEQFF.

This clonotype was seen a handful of times. The chain uses TRBV12-3 or TRBV12-4 and TRBJ2-3; possibly TRBD1 or TRBD2 for D (5 bases each). V was cut by 3 bases and J by 8 bases, with 12 bases left in between. The CDR3 is 13 amino acids. This CDR3 is CASSFGRDATQYF. DNA of the CDR3: TGTGCCAGCAGTTTCGGCAGGGACGCTACGCAGTATTTT.